The 8 T cell receptor beta chains presented below share a single source sample, sequenced in a study of regulatory T cells in long-lasting Graves disease. Time point denoted: persistent/refractory GD, antithyroid drugs over 5 years with positive TRAb. Isolated PBMC RNA provided the starting material for the TCR library. TCR beta libraries were built with iRepertoire HTBI primers and Arm-PCR of CDR3 regions. Each CDR3 protein gets one entry after TCRdb re-called the multiplex PCR reads with MiXCR. The table shows 400,000 to 500,000 distinct CDR3 sequences, with 21% occurring only once. The specimen was peripheral blood mononuclear cells (PBMCs), collected when the disease was refractory, from a patient treated with antithyroid drugs. The receptors were sampled from a female donor with Graves disease.

This clonotype was picked up many times. The V and J genes are TRBV28 and TRBJ2-7; tentative D call: TRBD2 (5 bases). V lost 8 bases and J lost 3, with 17 bases in between. Germline V gene data show CDR1 as MDHEN and CDR2 as SYDVKM. The CDR3 is 14 residues long. CDR3 region: CASGGPRGRYEQYF. The CDR3 DNA reads as TGTGCCAGCGGAGGCCCCCGAGGTCGCTACGAGCAGTACTTC.

This clonotype appeared a few times. The chain is built from TRBV9 and TRBJ2-2, with TRBD2 matching 14 bases. Germline trimming cut 0 bases from V and 3 bases from J; bases unmatched to any gene: 7. The CDR3 length is 19 residues. Germline CDR1 SGDLS, CDR2 YYNGEE. CDR3 DNA: TGTGCCAGCAGCGTAGTGCCGGGACTAGCGGGAGATTACACCGGGGAGCTGTTTTTT. Translated: CASSVVPGLAGDYTGELFF.

Only one count was recorded for this clonotype. The chain employs TRBV5-6 and TRBJ2-7; a possible D gene is TRBD2 (6 bases). The CDR3 is 15 residues long. The germline V and J ends were trimmed by 4 bases and 3 bases, with 17 bases remaining between them. In germline, CDR1 is SGHDT, CDR2 YYEEEE. CDR3 sequence reads: CASSPGGGLFYEQYF. CDR3 in DNA: TGTGCCAGCAGCCCCGGAGGAGGGCTGTTCTACGAGCAGTACTTC.

This rearrangement joins TRBV29-1 to TRBJ2-1; TRBD2 matches at 13 bases. Germline CDR1 and CDR2: SQVTM and ANQGSEA. Unmatched junction bases numbered 1, after V lost 7 bases and J lost 4 bases. This CDR3 spans 13 amino acids. The CDR3 DNA follows: TGCAGCGAGACTAGCGGGAGGTACAATGAGCAGTTCTTC. Its translation is CSETSGRYNEQFF.

As concerns this clonotype: One base away lies a much larger clone, so this may be a sequencing read error. The chain links TRBV28 to TRBJ2-1; 7 bases map to TRBD2. Germline trimming cut 4 bases from V and 10 bases from J; bases unmatched to any gene: 7. CDR3 length: 13 residues. Germline V gene data show CDR1 as MDHEN and CDR2 as SYDVKM. The CDR3 loop reads CASSSQGGREQFF. The CDR3 DNA reads as TGTGCCAGCAGTTCCCAGGGAGGGCGGGAGCAGTTCTTC.

This clonotype appeared a few times. The rearrangement joins TRBV19 to TRBJ1-2, with 7 nucleotides matching TRBD1. Germline lookup yields CDR1 LNHDA and CDR2 SQIVND (reference sequence). With 5 bases clipped from V and 8 bases from J, the junction kept 5 bases outside the gene matches. The CDR3 has 12 residues. Here the CDR3 DNA reads TGTGCCAGTAGTTCTCGGGACAGCGGCTACACCTTC. Protein sequence: CASSSRDSGYTF.

This clonotype was seen ten or more times. The genes are TRBV28 and TRBJ1-1; TRBD1 matches at 8 bases. The CDR3 runs to 14 residues. The V segment lost 5 bases and the J segment 11 bases; nucleotides outside the gene matches: 13. Germline lookup yields CDR1 MDHEN and CDR2 SYDVKM. CDR3: CASSPRDRLRGAFF. The CDR3 bases are TGTGCCAGCAGTCCCCGGGACAGGCTAAGGGGGGCTTTCTTT.

This clonotype appeared many times. The chain has TRBV6-1 and TRBJ1-2, with TRBD1 matching 7 bases. The length of the CDR3 is 16 residues. Germline values: CDR1 MNHNS, CDR2 SASEGT. After removal of 8 bases from V and 2 bases from J, the junction contained 14 bases not matched to a gene. The CDR3 bases are TGTGCCAGCTCCAGATCTACCGGGACAGTCAACTATGGCTACACCTTC. Protein: CASSRSTGTVNYGYTF.